The T cell receptor (beta chain) under discussion was sequenced for a study of siplizumab effects on memory and regulatory T cells. Study results and limitations: About 75-97% of proliferating CD4+ or CD8+ clones had no assignable naive or memory phenotype. The naive T cell population seemed more diverse than memory cells and seemed a major contributor to the alloresponse.

Generated by immunoSEQ multiplex PCR, the TCRdb table keeps only in-frame clones and is missing some. The table records around 100,000 clones, about 94% of them present only once. CDR1 is SGDLS, CDR2 YYNGEE, per germline. The V and J ends lost 0 bases and 2 bases, in that order; junction bases with no gene match: 4. The CDR3 contains 16 residues. This clone was recorded a few times. Antigen specificity is unknown. This clonotype originated in a human donor in good health. Sequenced sample: non-Treg CD4+ T cells sorted from blood. The chain is built from TRBV9 and TRBJ2-2; 7 bases fit TRBD2. In DNA, the CDR3 is TGTGCCAGCAGCGTAGCTTGGGGGGGTAACACCGGGGAGCTGTTTTTT. Translating gives CASSVAWGGNTGELFF.